The source of this TCR beta chain is a study of human versus mouse CDR3 diversity and MHC coevolution. Study-level results: Mice had fewer CDR3 deletions and insertions than humans on average.

Libraries were prepared by immunoSEQ multiplex PCR; TCRdb keeps only in-frame clonotypes and omits some of them. The sample holds roughly 80,000 clones; approximately 90% are singletons and the top ten take approximately 0.15%. With regard to this clone: What it recognizes is unknown.

Per germline, CDR1 KGHSY and CDR2 FQNENV. There are 15 residues in the CDR3. Trimming removed 7 bases from V and 0 bases from J; junction bases left unmatched: 6. This TCR derives from a person aged 25 to 69 in good health. V is TRBV16 and J is TRBJ2-4; 7 bases fit TRBD2. The sequencing sample was made of naive CD4+ T cells from blood. Subset defined: CD45RO-negative CD62L-positive naive CD4 T cells. The CDR3 reads CASKSGLLAKNIQYF. CDR3 bases: TGTGCCAGCAAATCGGGACTACTAGCCAAAAACATTCAGTACTTC. The full variable domain, in which reference TRBV16 and TRBJ2-4 provide the parts outside the CDR3, is GEEVAQTPKHLVRGEGQKAKLYCAPIKGHSYVFWYQQVLKNEFKFLISFQNENVFDETGMPKERFSAKCLPNSPCSLEIQATKLEDSAVYFCASKSGLLAKNIQYFGAGTRLSVL.